This TCR beta chain was recovered during a study of cytomegalovirus exposure and HLA in healthy donors. Findings and limits, study-wide: Researchers reported that a few CMV-associated chains were confirmed in vitro as CMV antigen-specific.

The protocol was immunoSEQ multiplex PCR, while the TCRdb copy is restricted to in-frame clones and leaves out a portion. The sample carries approximately 56,000 clones, over 85% recorded once. Germline-derived CDR1 and CDR2 are SGHAT and FQNNGV. This CDR3 is built from 13 residues. V lost 8 bases to trimming and J lost 10 bases; unmatched junction nucleotides: 10. In the case of this clone: As yet, its antigen is unknown.

The V gene is TRBV11-2, the J gene TRBJ1-1; TRBD1 matches at 10 bases. Material: PBMCs. The TCR was taken from a young man in good health and CMV-seronegative. The CDR3 protein is CASAWDWTGGAFF. In DNA, the CDR3 is TGTGCCAGCGCATGGGACTGGACAGGGGGAGCTTTCTTT. The full variable domain, rest sourced from reference TRBV11-2 and TRBJ1-1, is EAGVAQSPRYKIIEKRQSVAFWCNPISGHATLYWYQQILGQGPKLLIQFQNNGVVDDSQLPKDRFSAERLKGVDSTLKIQPAKLEDSAVYLCASAWDWTGGAFFGQGTRLTVV.